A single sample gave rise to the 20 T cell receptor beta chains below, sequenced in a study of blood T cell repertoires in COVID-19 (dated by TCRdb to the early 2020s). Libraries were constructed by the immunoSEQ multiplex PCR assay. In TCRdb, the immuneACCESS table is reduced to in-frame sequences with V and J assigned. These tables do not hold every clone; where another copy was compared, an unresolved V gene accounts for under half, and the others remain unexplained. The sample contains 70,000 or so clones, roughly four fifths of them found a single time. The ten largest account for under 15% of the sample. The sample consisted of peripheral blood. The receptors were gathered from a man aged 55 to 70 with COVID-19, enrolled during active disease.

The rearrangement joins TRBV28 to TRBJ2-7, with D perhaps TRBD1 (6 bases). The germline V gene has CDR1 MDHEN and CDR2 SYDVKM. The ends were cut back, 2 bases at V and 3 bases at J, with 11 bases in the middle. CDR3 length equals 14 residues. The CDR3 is CASSLARGNYEQYF. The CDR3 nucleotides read TGTGCCAGCAGTTTAGCCAGGGGAAACTACGAGCAGTACTTC.

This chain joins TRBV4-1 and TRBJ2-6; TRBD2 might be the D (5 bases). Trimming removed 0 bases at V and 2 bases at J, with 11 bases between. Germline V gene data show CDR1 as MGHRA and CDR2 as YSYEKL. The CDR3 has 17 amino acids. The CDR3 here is CASSQEGRGAGANVLTF. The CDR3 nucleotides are TGCGCCAGCAGCCAAGAAGGCCGGGGAGCTGGGGCCAACGTCCTGACTTTC.

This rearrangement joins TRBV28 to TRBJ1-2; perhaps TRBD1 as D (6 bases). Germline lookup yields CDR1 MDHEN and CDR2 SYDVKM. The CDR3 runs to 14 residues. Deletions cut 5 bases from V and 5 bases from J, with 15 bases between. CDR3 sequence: CASSVGQQPYGYTF. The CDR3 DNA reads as TGTGCCAGCAGTGTAGGACAGCAACCTTATGGCTACACCTTC.

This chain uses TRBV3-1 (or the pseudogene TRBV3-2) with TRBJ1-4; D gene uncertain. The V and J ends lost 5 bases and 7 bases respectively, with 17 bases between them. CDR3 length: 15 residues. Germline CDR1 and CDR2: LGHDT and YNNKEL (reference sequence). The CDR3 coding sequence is TGTGCCAGCAGCGTCTGGACTGCCGGAGGTGAAAAACTGTTTTTT. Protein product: CASSVWTAGGEKLFF.

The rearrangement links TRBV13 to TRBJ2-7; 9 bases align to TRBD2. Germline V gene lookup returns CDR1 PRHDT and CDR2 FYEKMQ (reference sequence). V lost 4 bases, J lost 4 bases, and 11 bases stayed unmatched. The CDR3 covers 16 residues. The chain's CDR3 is CASSSNAGGLKYEQYF. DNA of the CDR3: TGTGCCAGCAGCTCGAACGCGGGAGGGCTTAAGTACGAGCAGTACTTC.

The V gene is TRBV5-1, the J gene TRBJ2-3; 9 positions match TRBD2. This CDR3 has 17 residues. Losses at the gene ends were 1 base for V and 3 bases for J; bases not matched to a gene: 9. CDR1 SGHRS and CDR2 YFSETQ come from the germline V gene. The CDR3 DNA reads TGCGCCAGCAGCTTGAGAACGAGTAGCGGGAGAACAGATACGCAGTATTTT. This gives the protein CASSLRTSSGRTDTQYF.

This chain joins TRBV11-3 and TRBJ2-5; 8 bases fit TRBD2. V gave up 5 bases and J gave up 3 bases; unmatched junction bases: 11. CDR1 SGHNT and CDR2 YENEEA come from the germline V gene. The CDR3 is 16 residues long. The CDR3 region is CASSPRLASVKETQYF. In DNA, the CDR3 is TGTGCCAGCAGCCCCAGACTAGCGTCTGTTAAAGAGACCCAGTACTTC.

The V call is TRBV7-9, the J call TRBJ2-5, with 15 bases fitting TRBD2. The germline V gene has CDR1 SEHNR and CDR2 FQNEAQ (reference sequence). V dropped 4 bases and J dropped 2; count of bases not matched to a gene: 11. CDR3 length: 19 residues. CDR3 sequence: CASSWPPGLAGGPQETQYF. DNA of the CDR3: TGTGCCAGCAGCTGGCCTCCGGGACTAGCGGGGGGACCGCAAGAGACCCAGTACTTC.

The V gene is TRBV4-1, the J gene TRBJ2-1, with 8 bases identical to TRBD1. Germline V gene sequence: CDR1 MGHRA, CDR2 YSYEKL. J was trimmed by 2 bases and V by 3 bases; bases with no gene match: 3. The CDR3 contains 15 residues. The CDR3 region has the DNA TGCGCCAGCAGCCAGTGGGACAGGACCTACAATGAGCAGTTCTTC. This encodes CASSQWDRTYNEQFF.

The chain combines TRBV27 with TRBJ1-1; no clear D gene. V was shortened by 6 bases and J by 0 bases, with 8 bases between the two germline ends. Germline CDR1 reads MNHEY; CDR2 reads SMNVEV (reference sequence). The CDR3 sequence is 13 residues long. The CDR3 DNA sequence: TGTGCCAGCAGGGTGAGGCTGAACACTGAAGCTTTCTTT. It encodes CASRVRLNTEAFF.

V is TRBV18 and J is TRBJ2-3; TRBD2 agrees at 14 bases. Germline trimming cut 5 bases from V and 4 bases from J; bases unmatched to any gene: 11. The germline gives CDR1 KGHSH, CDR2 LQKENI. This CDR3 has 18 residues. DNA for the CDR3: TGTGCCAGCTCAGCATCCGGGACTAGCGGGAGAGGGCCAGATACGCAGTATTTT. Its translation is CASSASGTSGRGPDTQYF.

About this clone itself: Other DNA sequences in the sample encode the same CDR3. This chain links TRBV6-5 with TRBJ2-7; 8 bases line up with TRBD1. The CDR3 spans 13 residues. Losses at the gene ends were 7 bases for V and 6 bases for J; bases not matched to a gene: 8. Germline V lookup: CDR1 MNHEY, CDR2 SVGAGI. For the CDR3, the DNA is TGTGCCAGCATTGGACAGGGCGCGAGCGAGCAGTACTTC. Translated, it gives CASIGQGASEQYF.

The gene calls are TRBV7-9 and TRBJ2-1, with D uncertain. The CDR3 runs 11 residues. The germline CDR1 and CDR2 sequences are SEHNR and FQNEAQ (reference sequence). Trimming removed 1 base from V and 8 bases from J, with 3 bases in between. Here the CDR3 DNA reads TGTGCCAGCAGCTTAGGCGATGAGCAGTTCTTC. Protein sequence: CASSLGDEQFF.

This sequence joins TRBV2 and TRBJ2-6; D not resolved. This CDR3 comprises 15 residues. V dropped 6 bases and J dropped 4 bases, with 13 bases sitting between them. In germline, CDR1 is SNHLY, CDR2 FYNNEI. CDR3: CASSLSDSGANVLTF. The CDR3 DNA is TGTGCCAGCAGCCTTTCCGACTCCGGGGCCAACGTCCTGACTTTC. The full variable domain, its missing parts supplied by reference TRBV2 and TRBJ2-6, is EPEVTQTPSHQVTQMGQEVILRCVPISNHLYFYWYRQILGQKVEFLVSFYNNEISEKSEIFDDQFSVERPDGSNFTLKIRSTKLEDSAMYFCASSLSDSGANVLTFGAGSRLTVL.

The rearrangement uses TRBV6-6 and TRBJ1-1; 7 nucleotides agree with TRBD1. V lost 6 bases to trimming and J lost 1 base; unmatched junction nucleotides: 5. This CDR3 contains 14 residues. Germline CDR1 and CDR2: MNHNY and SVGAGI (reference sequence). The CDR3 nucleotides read TGTGCCAGCAGCCTCGCAGGGGGGAACACTGAAGCTTTCTTT. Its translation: CASSLAGGNTEAFF.

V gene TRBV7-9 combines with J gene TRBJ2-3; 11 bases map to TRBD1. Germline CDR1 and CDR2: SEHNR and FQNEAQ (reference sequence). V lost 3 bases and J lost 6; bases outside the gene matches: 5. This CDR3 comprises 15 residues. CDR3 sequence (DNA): TGTGCCAGCAGCTTGGGACAGGGGGTTCGGGATACGCAGTATTTT. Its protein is CASSLGQGVRDTQYF.

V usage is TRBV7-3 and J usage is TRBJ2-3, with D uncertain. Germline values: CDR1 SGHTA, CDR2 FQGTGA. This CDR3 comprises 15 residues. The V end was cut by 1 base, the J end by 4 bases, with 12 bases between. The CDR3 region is CASSLRADPSDTQYF. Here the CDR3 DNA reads TGTGCCAGCAGCTTAAGGGCAGATCCATCAGATACGCAGTATTTT.

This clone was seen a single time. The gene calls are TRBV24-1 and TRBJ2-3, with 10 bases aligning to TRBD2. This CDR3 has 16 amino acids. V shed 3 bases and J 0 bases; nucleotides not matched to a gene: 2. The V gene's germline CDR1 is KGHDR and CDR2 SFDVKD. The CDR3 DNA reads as TGTGCCACCAGTGATCCTAGCGGGAGTAGCACAGATACGCAGTATTTT. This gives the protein CATSDPSGSSTDTQYF.

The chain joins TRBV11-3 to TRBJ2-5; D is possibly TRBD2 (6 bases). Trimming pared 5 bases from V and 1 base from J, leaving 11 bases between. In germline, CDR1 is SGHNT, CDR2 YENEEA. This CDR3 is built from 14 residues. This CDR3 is CASSPGGPQETQYF. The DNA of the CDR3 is TGTGCCAGCAGCCCCGGGGGACCCCAAGAGACCCAGTACTTC.

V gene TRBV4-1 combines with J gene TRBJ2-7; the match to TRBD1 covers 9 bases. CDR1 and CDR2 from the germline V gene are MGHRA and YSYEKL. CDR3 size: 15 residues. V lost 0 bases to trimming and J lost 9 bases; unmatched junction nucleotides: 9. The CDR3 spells CASSQDGTGYSGQYF. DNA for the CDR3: TGCGCCAGCAGCCAAGATGGGACAGGGTATTCCGGGCAGTACTTC.